A selection of T cell receptor beta chains follows, all from one sample in a study of T cell repertoires in cytomegalovirus infection. Using its own MiXCR run on the reads, TCRdb lists one record per CDR3 protein. The table has around 800,000 distinct CDR3 sequences, 30% to 35% seen once; the top ten hold about an eighth. These receptors lack a known antigen. Sequenced here: cultured CD8+ T cells from PBMCs, sampled from culture after CMV antigen stimulation. All receptors come from a human donor in good health (CMV status not recorded). Some clones in this sample may be carry-over from other donors' samples. The CDR3 runs from the conserved cysteine through the conserved F or W. Clone size is stated in some rows and not others, as once, few, many or a class when expanded.

abundance,v_gene,CDR3aa
NA,TRBV7-9,CASSLQVGETQYF
NA,TRBV10-3,CAISEGVDTEAFF
few,TRBV7-3,CASSPRQGALAGELFF
few,TRBV7-9,CASSTGTGVKNEQFF
NA,TRBV5-6,CASQGTFPNPTNTEAFF
once,TRBV9,CASSGTGTGSSPLHF
NA,TRBV13,CASSPEGATEAFF
few,TRBV5-1,CASSPVSGETQYF
many,TRBV12-3/TRBV12-4,CASGGGQETQYF
few,TRBV12-3/TRBV12-4,CASSNRVTEAFF
NA,TRBV19,CATTRGHGEQFF
many,TRBV6-4,CASSDYAGAADTQYF
few,TRBV7-9,CASSSSTVPTDTQYF
NA,TRBV6-1,CASNLAGEKGAQYF
NA,TRBV28,CASSFGDTGELFF
few,TRBV27,CASSLARTGGTDTQYF
NA,TRBV7-9,CASKGGRSPTEAFF
once,TRBV5-1,CANSLNRLTVVIGNEQFF
few,TRBV5-4,CASSSTSGGRAQYF
many,TRBV27,CASRTGSTDTQYF
few,TRBV27,CASSPIPLSQGAYQPQHF
few,TRBV9,CASSVTGTSGDEQYF
NA,TRBV14,CASSLTGKQPQHF
few,TRBV12-3/TRBV12-4,CASSLGQNNQPQHF
few,TRBV4-2,CASSRRDRGLGELFF
NA,TRBV6-2/TRBV6-3,CASSYIRQETQYF
few,TRBV10-2,CASSEPLSPDRANYGYTF
once,TRBV20-1,CSAKTSVPRRYNEQFF
many,TRBV7-6,CASSLGPSSNTEAFF
many,TRBV18,CASSSGESNEKLFF
many,TRBV7-6,CASSLAVADQPQHF
few,TRBV7-8,CASSSFEGRLGVEGGANVLTF
NA,TRBV7-4,CASKGLAGGTGELFF
NA,TRBV5-1,CASGPQPSLYNEQFF
NA,TRBV27,CASRITSTDTQYF
few,TRBV6-2/TRBV6-3,CASTPREGGTDTQYF
few,TRBV20-1,CSVPRVYNEQFF
few,TRBV5-5,CASSLGQALQPQHF
NA,TRBV10-3,CAISDPTREDEQFF
NA,TRBV19,CASMTGGIYNEQFF
NA,TRBV27,CASSYRRTGWETQYF
many,TRBV12-3/TRBV12-4,CASTLERNGYTF
NA,TRBV7-6,CASSPKTRDTQYF
few,TRBV20-1,CSVRSHTGSNQPQHF
once,TRBV6-1,CASSAPRQGANTEALF
few,TRBV27,CASSLSRTFRQPQHF